This T cell receptor (beta chain) was identified during a study of T-cell reconstitution after alpha-beta-depleted transplantation in children. Study-level findings and limits: In some patients, recipient T cells and intrathymic progenitors surviving conditioning explained high day-60 diversity.

The CDR3 is made up of 16 amino acids. Unmatched junction bases numbered 7, after V lost 2 bases and J lost 4 bases. CDR1 is MNHEY and CDR2 is SVGAGI in the germline V gene. In its sample, this clonotype was seen a few times. Its antigen is not identified. Preparation of the TCRbeta library was carried out with unique molecular identifiers. TCRdb passed the PCR reads through MiXCR, listing each CDR3 protein once. Of around 450,000 distinct CDR3 sequences detected, 16% appear once; the ten largest clones hold just under 30%. The source of this sequence is a boy in the first two years of life who had a stem cell transplant for Wiskott-Aldrich syndrome, so the T cells may come from the graft donor. The rearrangement links TRBV6-5 to TRBJ2-2; 7 nucleotides line up with TRBD1. The sample was PBMCs, mostly from graft donor cells, taken 360 days after TCRalphabeta/CD19-depleted stem cell transplant. DNA of the CDR3: TGTGCCAGCAGTTACACAGGGGTGACGAGCACCGGGGAGCTGTTTTTT. It codes for CASSYTGVTSTGELFF.